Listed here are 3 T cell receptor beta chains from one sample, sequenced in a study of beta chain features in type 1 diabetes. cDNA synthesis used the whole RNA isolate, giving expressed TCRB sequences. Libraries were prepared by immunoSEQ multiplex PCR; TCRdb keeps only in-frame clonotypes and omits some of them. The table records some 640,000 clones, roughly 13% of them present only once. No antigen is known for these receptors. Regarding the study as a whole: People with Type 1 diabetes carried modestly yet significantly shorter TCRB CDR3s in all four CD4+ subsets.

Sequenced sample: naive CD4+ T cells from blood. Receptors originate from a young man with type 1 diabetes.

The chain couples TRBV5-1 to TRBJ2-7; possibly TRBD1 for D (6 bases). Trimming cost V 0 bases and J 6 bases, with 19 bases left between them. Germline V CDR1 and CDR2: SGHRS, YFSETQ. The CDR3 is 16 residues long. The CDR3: CASSLGQVRQNGEQYF. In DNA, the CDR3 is TGCGCCAGCAGCTTGGGACAGGTCCGTCAGAATGGCGAGCAGTACTTC.

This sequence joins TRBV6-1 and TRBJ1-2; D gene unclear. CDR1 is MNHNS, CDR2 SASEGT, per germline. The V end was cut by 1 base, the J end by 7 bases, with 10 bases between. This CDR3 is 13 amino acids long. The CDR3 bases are TGTGCCAGCAGTGAAGGGGTAGTCGGTGGCTACACCTTC. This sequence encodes CASSEGVVGGYTF.

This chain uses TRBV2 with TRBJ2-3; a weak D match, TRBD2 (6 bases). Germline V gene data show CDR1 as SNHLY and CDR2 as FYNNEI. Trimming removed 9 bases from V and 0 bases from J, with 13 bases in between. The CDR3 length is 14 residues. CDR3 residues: CARPASDSTDTQYF. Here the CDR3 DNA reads TGTGCCAGACCCGCTAGCGATAGCACAGATACGCAGTATTTT.